The 29 T cell receptor beta chains listed next were all sequenced from one sample in a study of T cell responses to AZD1222 COVID-19 vaccine. Sequenced by immunoSEQ multiplex PCR; TCRdb stores in-frame clones only, minus some. This sample carries 100,000 to 150,000 clones, more than 75% of them seen once, and the ten largest clones take more than 9%. The sequences come from peripheral blood, collected on day 0 of AZD1222 vaccination. Receptors originate from an adult in good health.

V is TRBV7-2 and J is TRBJ2-1, with 9 bases aligning to TRBD2. In germline, CDR1 is SGHTA, CDR2 FQGNSA. This CDR3 spans 17 amino acids. With 1 base clipped from V and 2 bases from J, the junction kept 6 bases outside the gene matches. CDR3 loop: CASSLGASGMPYNEQFF. The CDR3 nucleotides are TGTGCCAGCAGCTTAGGAGCTAGCGGGATGCCCTACAATGAGCAGTTCTTC. The full variable domain, with the rest looked up from reference TRBV7-2 and TRBJ2-1, is GAGVSQSPSNKVTEKGKDVELRCDPISGHTALYWYRQSLGQGLEFLIYFQGNSAPDKSGLPSDRFSAERTGGSVSTLTIQRTQQEDSAVYLCASSLGASGMPYNEQFFGPGTRLTVL.

The rearrangement links TRBV6-5 to TRBJ1-5; 8 bases are a match to TRBD1. Germline assignment: CDR1 MNHEY and CDR2 SVGAGI. After removal of 6 bases from V and 9 bases from J, the junction contained 7 bases not matched to a gene. CDR3 length: 13 residues. In nucleotides, the CDR3 is TGTGCCAGCAGGGGACAGGTCGTACTGCCCCAGCATTTT. Its translation is CASRGQVVLPQHF.

The V gene is TRBV6-5, the J gene TRBJ2-1; 12 bases are shared with TRBD2. The CDR3 runs 15 residues. J was trimmed by 5 bases and V by 6 bases; bases with no gene match: 5. Germline CDR1 MNHEY, CDR2 SVGAGI. In DNA, the CDR3 is TGTGCCAGCAGCCCGACTAGCGGGGGAGACAATGAGCAGTTCTTC. Its protein is CASSPTSGGDNEQFF.

This clone was detected only a few times. The chain combines TRBV19 with TRBJ1-2; 9 nucleotides align to TRBD1. The CDR3 loop spans 17 amino acids. Germline CDR1 is LNHDA and CDR2 is SQIVND (reference sequence). V lost 7 bases, J lost 4 bases, and 16 bases stayed unmatched. CDR3 sequence: CASTLTGGLHGGYGYTF. The CDR3 nucleotides read TGTGCCAGTACCTTGACAGGGGGTCTCCATGGGGGCTATGGCTACACCTTC.

The chain has TRBV9 and TRBJ2-7; 9 bases are a match to TRBD1. Per germline, CDR1 SGDLS and CDR2 YYNGEE. There are 15 residues in the CDR3. V was pared by 4 bases and J by 5 bases, with 10 bases of the junction left unmatched. The CDR3 nucleotides read TGTGCCAGCAGCAGTGGACAGGGGCTAAGAGACGAGCAGTACTTC. Translation: CASSSGQGLRDEQYF.

V and J are TRBV10-2 and TRBJ2-7; 7 bases match TRBD2. Germline V lookup: CDR1 WSHSY, CDR2 SAAADI. V gave up 3 bases and J gave up 11 bases; unmatched junction bases: 13. The CDR3 runs 14 residues. For the CDR3, the DNA is TGCGCCAGCAGTGAAGGATCCCCCGGGACTAAGAAGTACTTC. Amino acids: CASSEGSPGTKKYF.

V gene TRBV7-3 combines with J gene TRBJ2-3; D perhaps matches TRBD1 (5 bases). Germline V CDR1 and CDR2: SGHTA, FQGTGA. The CDR3 is made up of 14 amino acids. V lost 0 bases to trimming and J lost 5 bases, with 9 bases between them. The CDR3 sequence: CASSLTWGGDTQYF. The CDR3 DNA is TGTGCCAGCAGCTTAACGTGGGGCGGAGATACGCAGTATTTT.

This clone has only one observation. The J gene is TRBJ1-4, the V gene TRBV28; possibly TRBD1 for D (5 bases). Germline V gives CDR1 MDHEN, CDR2 SYDVKM. V lost 5 bases, J lost 3 bases, and 16 bases lay in between. The CDR3 is 16 amino acids. The CDR3 loop is CASSPRGGSPNEKLFF. The CDR3 region has the DNA TGTGCCAGCAGTCCCCGGGGGGGGAGCCCTAATGAAAAACTGTTTTTT.

The chain recombines TRBV27 with TRBJ2-7, with D uncertain. V was trimmed by 6 bases and J by 6 bases, leaving 6 bases between them. CDR1 and CDR2 from the germline V gene are MNHEY and SMNVEV (reference sequence). The CDR3 runs 10 residues. Here the CDR3 DNA reads TGTGCCAGCAGATGGGGCGAGCAGTACTTC. It codes for CASRWGEQYF.

The chain recombines TRBV7-9 with TRBJ1-4; a weak D match, TRBD1 (5 bases). V lost 5 bases and J lost 2, with 15 bases in between. The CDR3 covers 16 residues. The germline V gene encodes CDR1 SEHNR and CDR2 FQNEAQ (reference sequence). The DNA of the CDR3 is TGTGCCAGCAGCCCTACCGGGGGGAGGACTAATGAAAAACTGTTTTTT. Translating gives CASSPTGGRTNEKLFF.

The V call is TRBV27, the J call TRBJ1-1; TRBD1 agrees at 8 bases. The V segment lost 3 bases and the J segment 10 bases; nucleotides outside the gene matches: 19. The CDR3 is 17 residues long. Germline CDR1 reads MNHEY; CDR2 reads SMNVEV (reference sequence). The CDR3 loop is CASSFIGTGNGAPGAFF. In DNA form, the CDR3 reads TGTGCCAGCAGTTTTATCGGGACAGGTAACGGGGCCCCTGGAGCTTTCTTT.

The chain is built from TRBV30 and TRBJ2-7, with 8 bases lining up with TRBD1. CDR3 length equals 13 residues. Looked up from germline, CDR1 is GTSNPN and CDR2 is SVGIG (reference sequence). The J segment lost 3 bases and the V segment lost 4 bases, leaving 5 bases of the junction unmatched. The CDR3: CAWMPGQDYEQYF. The CDR3 coding sequence is TGTGCCTGGATGCCGGGACAGGACTACGAGCAGTACTTC.

This chain connects TRBV5-1 to TRBJ2-7; D is possibly TRBD2 (7 bases). Trimming took 0 bases from V and 5 from J, leaving 12 bases between them. Looked up from germline, CDR1 is SGHRS and CDR2 is YFSETQ. There are 14 residues in the CDR3. CDR3 sequence (DNA): TGCGCCAGCAGCTTGGGGCGGGGGCAGAACGAGCAGTACTTC. As protein: CASSLGRGQNEQYF.

The chain carries TRBV11-2 and TRBJ2-3; D possibly corresponds to TRBD2 (5 bases). V lost 5 bases and J lost 3, with 15 bases in between. CDR1 and CDR2 from the germline V gene are SGHAT and FQNNGV. This CDR3 spans 15 amino acids. The CDR3 sequence is CASSEAWGETDTQYF. CDR3 coding DNA: TGTGCCAGCAGCGAAGCGTGGGGAGAAACAGATACGCAGTATTTT. The whole variable domain, filled in from reference TRBV11-2 and TRBJ2-3, reads EAGVAQSPRYKIIEKRQSVAFWCNPISGHATLYWYQQILGQGPKLLIQFQNNGVVDDSQLPKDRFSAERLKGVDSTLKIQPAKLEDSAVYLCASSEAWGETDTQYFGPGTRLTVL.

The gene calls are TRBV7-9 and TRBJ2-1; D might be TRBD2 (5 bases). Trimming took 4 bases from V and 10 from J, leaving 11 bases between them. Germline loops: CDR1 SEHNR, CDR2 FQNEAQ (reference sequence). The CDR3 is made up of 12 amino acids. The CDR3, as DNA: TGTGCCAGCAGCTCCGGAGGAAGGGAGCAGTTCTTC. This codes for CASSSGGREQFF.

The V call is TRBV6-2 or TRBV6-3, the J call TRBJ1-2; D not certain. V lost 2 bases and J 6 bases, leaving 16 bases between the germline ends. CDR3 length: 15 amino acids. Germline V CDR1 and CDR2: MNHEY, SVGEGT. CDR3 protein: CASSYLGGKGDGYTF. Written as DNA, the CDR3 is TGTGCCAGCAGTTACCTCGGAGGGAAGGGAGATGGCTACACCTTC.

This clone was detected only once. CDR3 region: CASSGSGETQYF. CDR3 DNA sequence: TGTGCCAGCAGCGGTTCGGGGGAGACCCAGTACTTC. The chain joins TRBV6-2 or TRBV6-3 to TRBJ2-5, with D perhaps matching TRBD2 (5 bases). The V end lost 6 bases, the J end lost 5 bases, and 10 bases lay between the germline ends. Germline V gene data show CDR1 as MNHEY and CDR2 as SVGEGT. This CDR3 is 12 amino acids long.

The J gene is TRBJ2-7, the V gene TRBV25-1; D is unclear. V shed 0 bases and J shed 4 bases, with 7 bases lying between them. This CDR3 has 13 amino acids. Germline CDR1 is MGHDK and CDR2 is SYGVNS. In nucleotides, the CDR3 is TGTGCCAGCAGTGAATATGGCAAATACGAGCAGTACTTC. This encodes CASSEYGKYEQYF.

This clone was observed once. V usage is TRBV27 and J usage is TRBJ2-5, with 11 bases identical to TRBD2. CDR1 MNHEY and CDR2 SMNVEV come from the germline V gene (reference sequence). Germline trimming cut 2 bases from V and 4 bases from J; bases unmatched to any gene: 9. The CDR3 is 17 residues long. The CDR3 DNA reads as TGTGCCAGCAGTTTAACCTTACTAGCGGGAGTACGAGAGACCCAGTACTTC. It translates to CASSLTLLAGVRETQYF.

The chain couples TRBV6-5 to TRBJ2-7; 8 nucleotides line up with TRBD1. The CDR3 runs to 14 residues. V dropped 6 bases and J dropped 3; count of bases not matched to a gene: 7. CDR1 and CDR2 (germline): MNHEY, SVGAGI. The CDR3 region is CASSTTGERYEQYF. In nucleotides, the CDR3 is TGTGCCAGCAGCACGACAGGGGAACGCTACGAGCAGTACTTC.

V is TRBV2 and J is TRBJ1-1; D unresolved. V shed 7 bases and J shed 1 base, with 10 bases lying between them. Germline lookup yields CDR1 SNHLY and CDR2 FYNNEI. The CDR3 covers 13 residues. This CDR3 reads CASMPRTNTEAFF. CDR3 coding DNA: TGTGCCAGCATGCCACGGACGAACACTGAAGCTTTCTTT. Complete variable domain (other parts from reference TRBV2 and TRBJ1-1): EPEVTQTPSHQVTQMGQEVILRCVPISNHLYFYWYRQILGQKVEFLVSFYNNEISEKSEIFDDQFSVERPDGSNFTLKIRSTKLEDSAMYFCASMPRTNTEAFFGQGTRLTVV.

In this sample, this clone turned up a few times. The rearrangement links TRBV19 to TRBJ2-1; 8 positions match TRBD2. This CDR3 comprises 14 residues. Germline loops: CDR1 LNHDA, CDR2 SQIVND (reference sequence). V dropped 5 bases and J dropped 6; count of bases not matched to a gene: 6. The CDR3 DNA is TGTGCCAGTAGTCCCCAGCGGGAGATCAATGAGCAGTTCTTC. Translated, it gives CASSPQREINEQFF. Full variable domain (missing parts from reference TRBV19 and TRBJ2-1): DGGITQSPKYLFRKEGQNVTLSCEQNLNHDAMYWYRQDPGQGLRLIYYSQIVNDFQKGDIAEGYSVSREKKESFPLTVTSAQKNPTAFYLCASSPQREINEQFFGPGTRLTVL.

The V gene is TRBV7-2, the J gene TRBJ2-7; no definite D call. The V and J ends lost 5 bases and 3 bases respectively, with 17 bases between them. This CDR3 is 15 amino acids long. CDR1 is SGHTA and CDR2 is FQGNSA in the germline V gene. This CDR3 is CASSALSGPDYEQYF. For the CDR3, the DNA is TGTGCCAGCAGCGCACTTTCCGGGCCTGACTACGAGCAGTACTTC.

Regarding this clone: The identical CDR3 is also encoded by other nucleotide sequences in the sample. The chain employs TRBV9 and TRBJ2-1, with 8 bases fitting TRBD2. The CDR3 runs 14 residues. CDR1 and CDR2 from the germline V gene are SGDLS and YYNGEE. The J segment lost 7 bases and the V segment lost 3 bases, leaving 6 bases of the junction unmatched. CDR3 amino acids: CASSAPGGHNEQFF. The CDR3 coding sequence is TGTGCCAGCAGCGCCCCGGGGGGGCATAATGAGCAGTTCTTC. Looking up the rest from reference TRBV9 and TRBJ2-1 gives the full variable domain: DSGVTQTPKHLITATGQRVTLRCSPRSGDLSVYWYQQSLDQGLQFLIQYYNGEERAKGNILERFSAQQFPDLHSELNLSSLELGDSALYFCASSAPGGHNEQFFGPGTRLTVL.

As regards this clone: The junction departs from the called germline gene at one end, perhaps through a read error. Within the sample, other DNA sequences also encode this same CDR3. The chain joins TRBV3-1 (or the pseudogene TRBV3-2) to TRBJ2-2, with 8 bases that match TRBD2. CDR3 size: 14 residues. Germline lookup yields CDR1 LGHDT and CDR2 YNNKEL (reference sequence). The CDR3 loop is CASSQDGPGGGLFF. In DNA, the CDR3 is TGTGCCAGCAGCCAAGATGGACCCGGGGGGGGGCTGTTTTTT.

The chain links TRBV7-2 to TRBJ2-2; 7 nucleotides align to TRBD2. The trim removed 5 bases at V and 4 bases at J, leaving 10 bases unmatched. Germline CDR1 is SGHTA and CDR2 is FQGNSA. The CDR3 consists of 16 residues. CDR3 residues: CASSPPRGVGTGELFF. CDR3 nucleotides: TGTGCCAGCAGCCCCCCCCGGGGGGTCGGCACCGGGGAGCTGTTTTTT.

The chain's CDR3 is CASRIRCSGNTIYF. The CDR3 coding sequence is TGTGCCAGCAGGATCCGGTGCTCTGGAAACACCATATATTTT. The chain uses TRBV21-1 and TRBJ1-3. TRBV21-1 is reported as a pseudogene. The CDR3 covers 14 residues.

This chain uses TRBV30 with TRBJ2-2; 10 nucleotides agree with TRBD2. The CDR3 extends over 14 amino acids. V lost 4 bases, J lost 4 bases, and 3 bases stayed unmatched. Germline loops: CDR1 GTSNPN, CDR2 SVGIG (reference sequence). In DNA form, the CDR3 reads TGTGCCTGGACTAGACTAGCGGGCACCGGGGAGCTGTTTTTT. Protein: CAWTRLAGTGELFF.

The chain carries TRBV30 and TRBJ1-6, with D tentatively TRBD1 (5 bases). This CDR3 spans 13 amino acids. Trimming removed 7 bases from V and 4 bases from J, with 11 bases in between. Germline assignment: CDR1 GTSNPN and CDR2 SVGIG (reference sequence). The CDR3 is CALKGPYNSPLHF. In DNA, the CDR3 is TGTGCCTTGAAGGGGCCTTATAATTCACCCCTCCACTTT.